The following is a T cell receptor (beta chain) sequence with its context. Its cognate antigen is unknown. Germline V gives CDR1 SEHNR, CDR2 FQNEAQ (reference sequence). The CDR3 has 16 amino acids. Trimming took 2 bases from V and 4 from J; bases not matched to a gene: 8. At least 6 million PBMCs were isolated per sample. The data derive from a study of blood T cells in healthy people across ages. Notes on the study in general: Unsorted PBMC input precluded a conclusive naive versus antigen-experienced comparison. Estimated diversity that came from one million T cells was considered an underestimate.

Sample-barcoded 5' priming and a J-beta primer mix drove a second PCR of about 6 to 11 cycles. With 12 random nucleotides, a template-switch adaptor tagged each individual cDNA molecule. TCRdb re-called the 5' RACE reads with MiXCR, one entry per CDR3 protein. Altogether 1.4 million or so distinct CDR3 sequences are present, approximately 39% being singletons, with the ten largest covering approximately 4%. The TCR comes from a woman under 30 in good health. This chain links TRBV7-9 with TRBJ2-3, with 8 bases lining up with TRBD1. The specimen sequenced was blood. The CDR3 protein is CASSLRDRSWADTQYF. CDR3 nucleotides: TGTGCCAGCAGCTTAAGGGACAGGAGTTGGGCAGATACGCAGTATTTT.